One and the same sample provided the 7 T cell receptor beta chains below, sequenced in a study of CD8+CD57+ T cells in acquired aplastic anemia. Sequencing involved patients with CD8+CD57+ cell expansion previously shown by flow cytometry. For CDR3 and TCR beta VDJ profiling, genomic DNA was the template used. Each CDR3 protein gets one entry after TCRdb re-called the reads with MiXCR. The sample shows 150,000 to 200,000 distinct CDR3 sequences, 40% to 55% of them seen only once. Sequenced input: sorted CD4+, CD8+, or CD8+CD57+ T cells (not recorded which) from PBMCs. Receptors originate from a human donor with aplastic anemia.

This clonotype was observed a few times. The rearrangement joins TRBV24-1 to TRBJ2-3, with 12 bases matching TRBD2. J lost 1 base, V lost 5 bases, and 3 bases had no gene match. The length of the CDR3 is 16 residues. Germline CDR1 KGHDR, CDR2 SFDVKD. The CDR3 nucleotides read TGTGCCACCAGTGGGACTAGCGGGACACGCACAGATACGCAGTATTTT. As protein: CATSGTSGTRTDTQYF.

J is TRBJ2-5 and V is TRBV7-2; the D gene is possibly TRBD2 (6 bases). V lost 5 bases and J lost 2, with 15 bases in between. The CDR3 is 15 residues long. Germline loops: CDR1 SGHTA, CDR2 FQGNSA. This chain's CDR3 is CASSLEWGLQETQYF. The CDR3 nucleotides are TGTGCCAGCAGCCTAGAGTGGGGACTTCAAGAGACCCAGTACTTC.

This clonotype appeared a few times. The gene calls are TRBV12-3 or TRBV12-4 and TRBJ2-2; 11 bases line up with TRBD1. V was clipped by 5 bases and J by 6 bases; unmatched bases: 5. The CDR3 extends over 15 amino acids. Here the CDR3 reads CASSPGQGGSGELFF. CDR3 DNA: TGTGCCAGCAGTCCGGGACAGGGGGGGTCCGGGGAGCTGTTTTTT.

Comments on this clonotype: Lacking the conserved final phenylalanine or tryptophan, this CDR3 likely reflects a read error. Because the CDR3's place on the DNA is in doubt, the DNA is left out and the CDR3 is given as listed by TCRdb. Here the CDR3 reads CASSIATGGLNTEASL. This sequence joins TRBV19 and TRBJ1-1; the table's D gene call, TRBD1, was not cross checked with the DNA. From its first to its last residue, the CDR3 has 16 amino acids. CDR1 is LNHDA and CDR2 is SQIVND in the germline V gene (reference sequence).

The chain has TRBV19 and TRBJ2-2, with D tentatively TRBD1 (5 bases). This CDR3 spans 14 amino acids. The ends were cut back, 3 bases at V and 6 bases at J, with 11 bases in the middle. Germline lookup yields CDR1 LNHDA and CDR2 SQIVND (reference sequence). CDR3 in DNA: TGTGCCAGTAGTATGTTCAGGGATGCCGGGGAGCTGTTTTTT. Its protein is CASSMFRDAGELFF.

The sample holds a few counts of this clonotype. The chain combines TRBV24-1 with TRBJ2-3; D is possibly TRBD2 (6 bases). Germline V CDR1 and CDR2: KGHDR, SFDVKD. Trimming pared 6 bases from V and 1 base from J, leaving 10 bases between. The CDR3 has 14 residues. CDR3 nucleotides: TGTGCCACCAGTCGAGGAGGGGGCACAGATACGCAGTATTTT. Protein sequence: CATSRGGGTDTQYF.

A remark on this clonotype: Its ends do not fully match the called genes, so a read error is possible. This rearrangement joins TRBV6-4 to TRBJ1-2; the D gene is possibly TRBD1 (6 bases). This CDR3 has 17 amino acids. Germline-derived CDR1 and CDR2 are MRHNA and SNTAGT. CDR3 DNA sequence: TGTGCCAGCAGCCTACGGCCTGGACAGATAGCTAACTATGGCCACACCTTC. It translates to CASSLRPGQIANYGHTF.